A selection of T cell receptor beta chains follows, all from one sample in a study of blood T cell repertoires in COVID-19. Method: immunoSEQ multiplex PCR; TCRdb's copy keeps in-frame clones and lacks some. The sample lists 84,000 or so clones, 60% to 80% occurring once. The specimen was peripheral blood. The receptor set was obtained from a man between 60 and 75 years old with COVID-19, enrolled during active disease. The CDR3 runs from the conserved cysteine through the conserved F or W. Rows give clone size only sometimes, using once, few, many, or a class for an expanded clone.

V	size	J	CDR3
TRBV6-5	-	TRBJ1-1	CASSYYGGDTEAFF
TRBV5-6	-	TRBJ1-2	CASSPLGPGATGYGYTF
TRBV6-5	-	TRBJ2-7	CASSYSSSGSYEQYF
TRBV15	few	TRBJ1-1	CATSRGDRVAFF
TRBV6-1	-	TRBJ2-1	CASSDRGMGYNEQFF
TRBV7-9	-	TRBJ1-1	CASSSGGKGTEAFF
TRBV7-3	-	TRBJ2-2	CASSLTRGGAGELFF
TRBV9	-	TRBJ2-6	CASSVTGSSGANVLTF
TRBV3-1/TRBV3-2	-	TRBJ2-5	CASTAGGPKETQYF
TRBV3-1/TRBV3-2	-	TRBJ1-2	CASSQEAGGGYTF
TRBV11-3	-	TRBJ2-5	CASSRGLGETQYF
TRBV5-4	-	TRBJ2-5	CASSIDLGGGRETQYF
TRBV5-8	-	TRBJ1-1	CASSSPVRFSIMNTEAFF
TRBV5-1	once	TRBJ1-3	CASSTGQGQGIGNTIYF
TRBV20-1	-	TRBJ1-1	CSAKRVTEAFF
TRBV9	once	TRBJ2-7	CASSVGPLMAYEQYF
TRBV4-1	-	TRBJ2-4	CASSQVESGTSTNIQYF
TRBV9	-	TRBJ2-5	CASSVSGETQYF
TRBV20-1	-	TRBJ1-2	CSASDRVGYGYTF
TRBV6-1	-	TRBJ2-1	CASSARLGSYNEQFF
TRBV5-1	-	TRBJ1-1	CASSLRRAGTGLNTEAFF
TRBV6-5	-	TRBJ1-2	CATGEANYGYTF
TRBV27	-	TRBJ2-2	CASSQSGSPAGELFF
TRBV6-5	-	TRBJ1-6	CASNSTGPNSPLHF
TRBV30	few	TRBJ2-7	CAWSVSSARRSREQYF
TRBV11-2	-	TRBJ2-7	CASSLDLGGGTVAYEQYF
TRBV21-1	-	TRBJ2-7	CASSKRQGKANEQYF
TRBV7-8	-	TRBJ2-5	CASSLPLGPNRETQYF
TRBV7-7	-	TRBJ2-5	CASSPLGKETQYF
TRBV7-9	-	TRBJ2-3	CASSLSGGPGYF
TRBV4-3	-	TRBJ2-1	CASSKDRWSYNEQFF
TRBV15	-	TRBJ1-2	CATSPTGGGGYTF
TRBV27	-	TRBJ2-7	CASRHPGQGRYEQYF
TRBV14	-	TRBJ2-1	CASSQELLFNEQFF
TRBV2	once	TRBJ2-7	CASTRDRSFYEQYF
TRBV2	once	TRBJ2-5	CASIGGTQETQYF
TRBV9	-	TRBJ2-3	CASSVGSGNTQYF
TRBV15	-	TRBJ2-5	CATSSPAGETQYF
TRBV11-3	-	TRBJ2-1	CASTDRKRIYNEQFF
TRBV25-1	-	TRBJ2-1	CASRAAGGRNEQFF
TRBV7-2	few	TRBJ2-3	CASSLNSLVQYF
TRBV14	-	TRBJ1-1	CASTLGGSGTEAFF
TRBV30	-	TRBJ2-7	CAGNPWDRGIYEQYF
TRBV19	-	TRBJ1-5	CASNFGGDRTQPQHF
TRBV5-1	-	TRBJ2-5	CASSQGTSGTNLQETQYF
TRBV9	-	TRBJ2-1	CASSVAPSGRNEQFF
TRBV2	-	TRBJ2-7	CASKYQGQSSYEQYF
TRBV5-1	-	TRBJ1-1	CASGENRAGAEAFF
TRBV4-3	-	TRBJ2-2	CASSRQGTTGELFF
TRBV7-2	-	TRBJ2-5	CASSLRGLAGGQETQYF
TRBV15	few	TRBJ2-5	CATSRLTGTSGQRETQYF
TRBV2	-	TRBJ2-7	CASSEKPQGAYEQYF
TRBV5-1	-	TRBJ2-7	CASSSGLAGNVFTSIYEQYF
TRBV2	once	TRBJ1-2	CASTREDGRMGGYTF
TRBV5-1	-	TRBJ2-2	CASSLVAGATGELFF
TRBV5-1	few	TRBJ2-1	CASSSPTGVNEQFF
TRBV6-5	-	TRBJ2-3	CASGPRGLTDTQYF
TRBV28	-	TRBJ1-1	CASSPPGGITEAFF